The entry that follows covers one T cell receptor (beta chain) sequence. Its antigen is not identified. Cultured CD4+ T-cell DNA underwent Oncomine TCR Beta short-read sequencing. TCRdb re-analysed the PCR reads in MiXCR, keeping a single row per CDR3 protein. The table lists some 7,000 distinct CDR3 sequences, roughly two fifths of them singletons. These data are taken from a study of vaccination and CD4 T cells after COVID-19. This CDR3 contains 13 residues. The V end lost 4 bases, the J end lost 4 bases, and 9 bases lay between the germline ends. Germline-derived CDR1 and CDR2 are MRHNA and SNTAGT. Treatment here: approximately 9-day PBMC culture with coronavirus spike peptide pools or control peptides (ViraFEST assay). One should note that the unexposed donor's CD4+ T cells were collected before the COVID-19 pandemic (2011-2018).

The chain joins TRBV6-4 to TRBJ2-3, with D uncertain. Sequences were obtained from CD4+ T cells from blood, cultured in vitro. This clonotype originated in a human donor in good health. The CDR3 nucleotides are TGTGCCAGCAGTGCCTCGGAATCAGATACGCAGTATTTT. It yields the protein CASSASESDTQYF.